The 8 T cell receptor beta chains given below trace back to one sample, sequenced in a study of blood T cell repertoires in COVID-19. Profiling relied on immunoSEQ multiplex PCR, and the TCRdb table lists in-frame clones only, not all of them. The repertoire holds approximately 100,000 clones, with about 85% as singletons. Sequencing used peripheral blood. These receptors all stem from a human donor in a cohort sampled during active COVID-19.

The chain is built from TRBV28 and TRBJ2-2; TRBD2 agrees at 8 bases. Germline V gene sequence: CDR1 MDHEN, CDR2 SYDVKM. The J segment lost 5 bases and the V segment lost 6 bases, leaving 5 bases of the junction unmatched. The CDR3 runs 14 residues. The CDR3 here is CASSKSGSTGELFF. CDR3 DNA: TGTGCCAGCAGCAAAAGCGGGAGTACCGGGGAGCTGTTTTTT.

With respect to this clone: An end of the junction does not agree with germline; a read error may underlie this. The CDR3 DNA reads TGTGCCAGCCGCCCGAGGGGGGGCAACAACGGGGAGCTGTTTTTT. It yields the protein CASRPRGGNNGELFF. V usage is TRBV11-1 and J usage is TRBJ2-2; a possible D gene is TRBD2 (7 bases). This CDR3 is 15 amino acids long. CDR1 is SGHAT and CDR2 is FQDESV in the germline V gene (reference sequence).

The rearrangement joins TRBV18 to TRBJ1-2, with D perhaps matching TRBD1 (5 bases). This CDR3 has 15 amino acids. Germline V gene data show CDR1 as KGHSH and CDR2 as LQKENI. Trimming left V 0 bases short and J 4 bases short, with 12 bases between. The CDR3 DNA is TGTGCCAGCTCACCACCGTTGGGGCTTGCCTATGGCTACACCTTC. This encodes CASSPPLGLAYGYTF.

The V and J genes are TRBV6-2 or TRBV6-3 and TRBJ2-7, with D possibly matching TRBD2 (5 bases). Germline V gene lookup returns CDR1 MNHEY and CDR2 SVGEGT. CDR3 length: 14 residues. V was trimmed by 2 bases and J by 0 bases, leaving 8 bases between them. The CDR3 DNA reads as TGTGCCAGCAGTTACCAAGGGAGCTCCTACGAGCAGTACTTC. As protein: CASSYQGSSYEQYF.

The chain uses TRBV10-3 and TRBJ2-7; D might be TRBD1 (6 bases). Trimming removed 6 bases at V and 5 bases at J, with 17 bases between. Germline-derived CDR1 and CDR2 are ENHRY and SYGVKD. The length of the CDR3 is 14 residues. The CDR3 DNA is TGTGCCATCAGCTCACCCCGAGGGGGTGACGAGCAGTACTTC. It codes for CAISSPRGGDEQYF.

The J gene is TRBJ2-7, the V gene TRBV2; D might be TRBD1 (6 bases). The CDR3 loop spans 12 amino acids. The germline V gene encodes CDR1 SNHLY and CDR2 FYNNEI. Trimming pared 8 bases from V and 5 bases from J, leaving 13 bases between. CDR3 sequence reads: CASRDTPNEQYF. In DNA, the CDR3 is TGTGCCAGCCGGGACACCCCAAACGAGCAGTACTTC.

This sequence joins TRBV2 and TRBJ1-2; D unresolved. The CDR3 has 12 amino acids. CDR1 is SNHLY and CDR2 is FYNNEI in the germline V gene. Between the trimmed V and J ends, which lost 4 bases and 2 bases, there was a span of 5 bases. The CDR3 here is CASSVENYGYTF. CDR3 bases: TGTGCCAGCAGTGTGGAGAACTATGGCTACACCTTC. The whole variable domain, remainder taken from reference TRBV2 and TRBJ1-2, is EPEVTQTPSHQVTQMGQEVILRCVPISNHLYFYWYRQILGQKVEFLVSFYNNEISEKSEIFDDQFSVERPDGSNFTLKIRSTKLEDSAMYFCASSVENYGYTFGSGTRLTVV.

This clone has just a few counts. V is TRBV5-5 and J is TRBJ1-5; 7 bases align to TRBD1. Germline V CDR1 and CDR2: SGHKS, YYEKEE (reference sequence). V gave up 4 bases and J gave up 5 bases; unmatched junction bases: 6. The CDR3 runs to 14 residues. The CDR3 nucleotides read TGTGCCAGCAGCCTGGGACAGAATTATCAGCCCCAGCATTTT. Translation: CASSLGQNYQPQHF.